Given below is one T cell receptor beta chain in context. Its specificity is not known. There are 14 residues in the CDR3. With 3 bases clipped from V and 7 bases from J, the junction kept 4 bases outside the gene matches. Germline loops: CDR1 SEHNR, CDR2 FQNEAQ (reference sequence). The data belong to a study of CD8 T cells in ankylosing spondylitis. The study's findings and limits: Prior literature has documented some motif variants in synovial fluid and blood from reactive arthritis.

One entry per CDR3 protein, called by TCRdb with MiXCR from the 5' RACE reads. Among 200,000 to 250,000 distinct CDR3 sequences listed, under 12% were seen once. The rearrangement joins TRBV7-9 to TRBJ1-5, with 9 positions matching TRBD1. Sequenced input: blood, either unsorted or a sorted T cell fraction (not recorded which). The TCR originated in a male donor with ankylosing spondylitis or in good health (not recorded which). The CDR3 DNA is TGTGCCAGCAGCTTGTGGGGACAGGGACAGCCCCAGCATTTT. Translating gives CASSLWGQGQPQHF.